Below, 23 T cell receptor beta chains from the same sample are listed, as sequenced in a study of Graves' ophthalmopathy and Graves' hyperthyroidism. From RNA, the CDR3 regions of TCR beta chains were amplified and sequenced. Second-round multiplex PCR came after a first-round RT-PCR that employed HTBI primers. TCRdb re-derived calls from the multiplex PCR reads in MiXCR, one entry per CDR3 protein. The table has about 1.1 million distinct CDR3 sequences, 36% seen once. The sequenced sample consisted of peripheral blood or thyroid tissue (not recorded which). These receptors all come from an adult man with Graves' hyperthyroidism.

This clonotype was counted many times. V and J are TRBV20-1 and TRBJ1-6; the D is unclear. Germline loops: CDR1 DFQATT, CDR2 SNEGSKA (reference sequence). The V and J ends lost 2 bases and 11 bases respectively, with 13 bases between them. The CDR3 is 13 amino acids. The CDR3 protein is CSARLLQGPPLHF. CDR3 in DNA: TGCAGTGCTAGACTTCTACAAGGGCCACCCCTCCACTTT.

The chain employs TRBV2 and TRBJ1-5, with 11 bases aligning to TRBD1. CDR3 length: 15 amino acids. J was trimmed by 5 bases and V by 7 bases; bases with no gene match: 7. Germline V gene lookup returns CDR1 SNHLY and CDR2 FYNNEI. CDR3 protein: CASTSGTGGYQPQHF. CDR3 in DNA: TGTGCCAGCACTTCCGGGACAGGGGGGTATCAGCCCCAGCATTTT.

This clonotype appeared a few times. This chain joins TRBV10-3 and TRBJ1-1, with TRBD1 identical over 10 bases. Germline CDR1 reads ENHRY; CDR2 reads SYGVKD. V was clipped by 2 bases and J by 6 bases; unmatched bases: 6. This CDR3 contains 15 residues. This chain's CDR3 is CAISEPGQGFPEAFF. The CDR3 nucleotides read TGTGCCATCAGTGAGCCGGGACAGGGGTTCCCTGAAGCTTTCTTT.

This clonotype appeared a few times. Here the CDR3 DNA reads TGCGCCAGCAGCACCTCCGGGACAGGGATGTACGAGCAGTACTTC. It codes for CASSTSGTGMYEQYF. The V call is TRBV5-1, the J call TRBJ2-7; 9 bases line up with TRBD1. The germline V gene has CDR1 SGHRS and CDR2 YFSETQ. V was clipped by 4 bases and J by 4 bases; unmatched bases: 9. CDR3 size: 15 residues.

At least ten counts were recorded for this clonotype. The chain links TRBV12-3 or TRBV12-4 to TRBJ1-1; perhaps TRBD1 as D (6 bases). The CDR3 contains 13 residues. V lost 7 bases and J lost 1, with 10 bases in between. The CDR3 DNA reads TGTGCCAGCAAAATCAGGGGGAACACTGAAGCTTTCTTT. It is translated as CASKIRGNTEAFF.

This clonotype is a singleton in its sample. A single base separates this from a much larger clone, so it may be a read error. This rearrangement joins TRBV7-2 to TRBJ1-4, with 9 positions matching TRBD1. Trimming at V came to 4 bases and at J to 7 bases, leaving 16 bases not matched to a gene. The CDR3 contains 18 residues. Germline V CDR1 and CDR2: SGHTA, FQGNSA. CDR3 DNA sequence: TGTGCCAGCAGCTCGGGGAGGGGGGACAGGGTTTTAGTTGAAAAACTGTTTTTT. It translates to CASSSGRGDRVLVEKLFF.

This clonotype was recorded many times. The chain recombines TRBV29-1 with TRBJ2-7; 7 bases fit TRBD1. The CDR3 spans 14 residues. The ends lost 6 bases at V and 5 bases at J; junction bases unmatched: 13. Germline values: CDR1 SQVTM, CDR2 ANQGSEA. DNA for the CDR3: TGCAGCGTGCCAGTAAACAGGGGAAGTGACGAGCAGTACTTC. Translated, it gives CSVPVNRGSDEQYF.

At least ten counts were recorded for this clonotype. This sequence joins TRBV2 and TRBJ2-2; perhaps TRBD2 as D (5 bases). Germline CDR1 is SNHLY and CDR2 is FYNNEI. The CDR3 sequence is 16 residues long. Trimming stripped 6 bases from V and 1 base from J, with 15 bases between. DNA for the CDR3: TGTGCCAGCAGCCGGCGGGCACAAAGGAACACCGGGGAGCTGTTTTTT. As protein: CASSRRAQRNTGELFF.

This clonotype was counted many times. The chain is built from TRBV10-3 and TRBJ2-7; 8 positions agree with TRBD1. The CDR3 covers 14 residues. Unmatched junction bases numbered 8, after V lost 10 bases and J lost 0 bases. The germline gives CDR1 ENHRY, CDR2 SYGVKD. CDR3 in amino acids: CASGDRTLSYEQYF. The CDR3 DNA follows: TGTGCCAGTGGGGACAGGACCCTCTCCTACGAGCAGTACTTC.

The CDR3 loop is CASSSPSGRTKDEQYF. CDR3 nucleotides: TGTGCCAGCAGCTCCCCTAGCGGGAGAACGAAGGATGAGCAGTACTTC. The chain combines TRBV7-9 with TRBJ2-7, with 10 bases lining up with TRBD2. Germline V lookup: CDR1 SEHNR, CDR2 FQNEAQ (reference sequence). CDR3 length equals 16 residues. V lost 4 bases and J lost 7; bases outside the gene matches: 13.

Note on this clonotype: This may be a read error: a much more frequent sequence differs by one nucleotide. This chain uses TRBV6-5 with TRBJ1-4, with 10 bases identical to TRBD1. The V segment lost 6 bases and the J segment 7 bases; nucleotides outside the gene matches: 8. Per the germline V gene, CDR1 is MNHEY and CDR2 is SVGAGI. The length of the CDR3 is 15 residues. The DNA for the CDR3 is TGTGCCAGCAGCTCGACTCGGACAGGGGGTGAAAAACTGTTTTTT. Its translation is CASSSTRTGGEKLFF.

This clonotype was detected many times. The V call is TRBV12-3 or TRBV12-4, the J call TRBJ2-7, with TRBD1 as a possible D gene (6 bases). This CDR3 has 11 amino acids. V was trimmed by 9 bases and J by 9 bases, leaving 15 bases between them. The CDR3 region has the DNA TGTGCCAGTACTACAGGGTTTGCGCAGTACTTC. Its protein product is CASTTGFAQYF.

This chain joins TRBV20-1 and TRBJ2-7; D remains unclear. The CDR3 has 11 residues. The V end lost 3 bases, the J end lost 4 bases, and 7 bases lay between the germline ends. Germline assignment: CDR1 DFQATT and CDR2 SNEGSKA (reference sequence). The CDR3 loop reads CSARVRYEQYF. Here the CDR3 DNA reads TGCAGTGCTAGGGTGAGGTACGAGCAGTACTTC.

The gene calls are TRBV20-1 and TRBJ2-7; tentatively, D is TRBD1 or TRBD2 (5 bases each). The CDR3 loop spans 14 amino acids. The V gene's germline CDR1 is DFQATT and CDR2 SNEGSKA (reference sequence). Trimming left V 5 bases short and J 6 bases short, with 20 bases between. The DNA for the CDR3 is TGCAGTGCTCAAGGGGACCCCAAAGTCTCCGAGCAGTACTTC. Amino acids: CSAQGDPKVSEQYF.

This clonotype was observed many times. CDR3 loop: CASSPRPRNTGELFF. The CDR3 region has the DNA TGTGCCAGCAGCCCAAGACCGAGAAACACCGGGGAGCTGTTTTTT. The chain employs TRBV7-8 and TRBJ2-2; D gene uncertain. This CDR3 spans 15 amino acids. Between the trimmed V and J ends, which lost 5 bases and 2 bases, there was a span of 12 bases. The germline CDR1 and CDR2 sequences are SGHVS and FQNEAQ. Filled out from reference TRBV7-8 and TRBJ2-2, the complete variable domain reads GAGVSQSPRYKVAKRGQDVALRCDPISGHVSLFWYQQALGQGPEFLTYFQNEAQLDKSGLPSDRFFAERPEGSVSTLKIQRTQQEDSAVYLCASSPRPRNTGELFFGEGSRLTVL.

This clonotype has a handful of counts. V and J are TRBV20-1 and TRBJ2-7, with D possibly TRBD2 on 6 matching bases. With 0 bases removed from V and 6 bases from J, the gap between germline ends came to 15 bases. Germline-derived CDR1 and CDR2 are DFQATT and SNEGSKA (reference sequence). This CDR3 has 14 residues. The chain's CDR3 is CSAREGNGSGEQYF. The CDR3 bases are TGCAGTGCTAGAGAAGGAAACGGGAGTGGCGAGCAGTACTTC.

In its sample, this clonotype was seen once. CDR3 coding DNA: TGTGCCAGCACCCCCCCAGCGGGAAGCACAGATACGCAGTATTTT. As protein: CASTPPAGSTDTQYF. The V and J genes are TRBV6-1 and TRBJ2-3, with 7 bases fitting TRBD2. Losses at the gene ends were 7 bases for V and 0 bases for J; bases not matched to a gene: 7. Germline CDR1 MNHNS, CDR2 SASEGT. There are 15 residues in the CDR3.

The chain recombines TRBV2 with TRBJ2-7; 9 bases fit TRBD1. V gave up 10 bases and J gave up 5 bases; unmatched junction bases: 6. The CDR3 is 12 amino acids. The germline V gene has CDR1 SNHLY and CDR2 FYNNEI. The CDR3 sequence: CATWRDRDEQYF. CDR3 nucleotides: TGTGCCACGTGGAGGGACAGGGACGAGCAGTACTTC.

The CDR3 loop reads CASSLRREHHYEQYF. CDR3 DNA: TGCGCCAGCAGCCTCCGGCGAGAACATCACTACGAGCAGTACTTC. This chain uses TRBV5-1 with TRBJ2-7; D is unclear. This CDR3 is built from 15 residues. Between the trimmed V and J ends, which lost 4 bases and 3 bases, there was a span of 17 bases. CDR1 and CDR2 (germline): SGHRS, YFSETQ.

This clonotype has ten or more counts. The J gene is TRBJ1-1, the V gene TRBV29-1, with 7 bases aligning to TRBD1. The germline V gene has CDR1 SQVTM and CDR2 ANQGSEA. The trim removed 1 base at V and 11 bases at J, leaving 25 bases unmatched. This CDR3 is built from 18 residues. The DNA of the CDR3 is TGCAGCGTTGAAGGTATGTCTAATTCGGACAGGATCGCCAACGGGGCTTTCTTT. Amino acid sequence: CSVEGMSNSDRIANGAFF.

V is TRBV20-1 and J is TRBJ2-7; 14 nucleotides match TRBD2. Germline V lookup: CDR1 DFQATT, CDR2 SNEGSKA (reference sequence). The ends lost 0 bases at V and 2 bases at J; junction bases unmatched: 6. This CDR3 comprises 17 residues. The CDR3: CSARDGLAGGPTYEQYF. CDR3 sequence (DNA): TGCAGTGCTAGAGATGGACTAGCGGGAGGACCTACCTACGAGCAGTACTTC.

This sequence joins TRBV12-3 or TRBV12-4 and TRBJ1-2; 10 positions agree with TRBD1. This CDR3 region has 15 residues. The junction had 5 bases not matched to a gene; V was cut back by 5 bases and J by 2 bases. DNA of the CDR3: TGTGCCAGCAGTACCCGGGACAGGGGAAACTATGGCTACACCTTC. Protein product: CASSTRDRGNYGYTF.

Comment on this clonotype: A much bigger clone sits one base away, suggesting this may be a read error. The CDR3 nucleotides read TGTGCCAGCAGTCCTACAGGGGGCGCCTCCAATGGCTACACCTTC. Translated, it gives CASSPTGGASNGYTF. The chain carries TRBV7-3 and TRBJ1-2; 9 nucleotides line up with TRBD1. With 6 bases clipped from V and 6 bases from J, the junction kept 11 bases outside the gene matches. CDR1 and CDR2 (germline): SGHTA, FQGTGA. The CDR3 covers 15 residues. Complete variable domain (other parts from reference TRBV7-3 and TRBJ1-2): GAGVSQTPSNKVTEKGKYVELRCDPISGHTALYWYRQSLGQGPEFLIYFQGTGAADDSGLPNDRFFAVRPEGSVSTLKIQRTERGDSAVYLCASSPTGGASNGYTFGSGTRLTVV.